This record covers a single T cell receptor (beta chain). The authors' processing: Amplifying reference gene primers gave estimates of nucleated cell counts. TCRdb's copy holds only in-frame clones and misses some; the assay was immunoSEQ multiplex PCR. V, J and clone size are taken as reported in that table, and D and trimming were inferred from the DNA itself. The sample records some 100,000 clones, just under 80% being singletons. This sample was included in a study of blood T cell repertoires in COVID-19. Study summary: Material from acute and convalescent COVID-19 was sourced from the United States, Italy and Spain. From T cells, B-cell-depleted T cells, or PBMCs came the material, which was cDNA or gDNA.

CDR1 and CDR2 (germline): MNHNS, SASEGT. The germline V and J ends were trimmed by 1 base and 0 bases, with 8 bases remaining between them. The CDR3 consists of 15 residues. Sequencing input: peripheral blood. The V gene is TRBV6-1, the J gene TRBJ2-3; TRBD1 is a possible D gene (5 bases). This receptor was obtained from an older man with active or convalescent COVID-19. CDR3 DNA: TGTGCCAGCAGTGAAGGGGGCTATAGCACAGATACGCAGTATTTT. Its translation: CASSEGGYSTDTQYF.